What follows describes a single T cell receptor beta chain. Antigen unknown. Drawing of blood for sampling happened at baseline, at cycle 4 day 1, and at cycle 7 day 1. CDR3 length: 16 residues. Germline CDR1 and CDR2: ENHRY and SYGVKD. Only in-frame clones appear in the TCRdb table, and some are missing; sequencing was by immunoSEQ multiplex PCR. The data hold 75,000 to 90,000 clones, with around nine tenths observed a single time. This specimen belongs to a study of OX40 agonist ivuxolimab in advanced cancers. Across the whole study: Antecedent anti-PD-1, anti-PD-L1 or anti-CTLA-4 therapy was permissible, with over 35% having received some. Findings of the study overall: There were, on average, more expanded clones in CD8+ T cells than in CD4+.

The chain recombines TRBV10-3 with TRBJ2-5; 10 bases align to TRBD1. The J call may be faulty, since TRBJ2-7 better matches the DNA end. The sequence derives from an adult with an advanced solid tumor such as melanoma, head and neck, liver or kidney cancer. Sequences were derived from CD4+ or CD8+ T cells sorted from blood, sampled in a trial of the OX40 agonist ivuxolimab. Here the CDR3 DNA reads TGTGCCATCAGATCTGACAGGGGGCCACACTCCTACGAGCAGTACTTC. Protein: CAIRSDRGPHSYEQYF.